This T cell receptor beta chain was sequenced in a study of Graves' ophthalmopathy and Graves' hyperthyroidism. Study-level background: Prior to any treatment, peripheral blood was collected at the time of initial diagnosis.

In its sample, this clonotype was seen many times. Its antigen is unknown. Findings and limits, study-wide: Progression of ophthalmopathy was predicted by the model with roughly 70% sensitivity and roughly 73% specificity.

The authors amplified TCR beta CDR3 regions, and they did so from RNA transcripts for repertoire sequencing. HTBI primers were used in a first-round RT-PCR, which preceded a second-round multiplex PCR. Via MiXCR, TCRdb re-called the multiplex PCR reads, giving one row per CDR3 protein. The table lists 300,000 or so distinct CDR3 sequences, around a sixth of them singletons. Roughly 10 ml of fresh blood yielded the PBMCs by density gradient. The TCR originated in an adult man with Graves' ophthalmopathy. The sequencing sample was made of peripheral blood.

The DNA of the CDR3 is TGCAGCTCCGGCGAGGGAATTGGGACCCAGTACTTC. It translates to CSSGEGIGTQYF. This chain connects TRBV29-1 to TRBJ2-5; tentatively, D is TRBD2 (5 bases). V was trimmed by 8 bases and J by 7 bases, leaving 17 bases between them. The CDR3 length is 12 residues. CDR1 is SQVTM and CDR2 is ANQGSEA in the germline V gene.